This TCR beta chain was observed in a study of cytomegalovirus exposure and HLA in healthy donors. The PCR ran on 60 Vbeta and 13 Jbeta primers. The repertoire was sequenced with immunoSEQ multiplex PCR; TCRdb's copy has only in-frame clones and lacks some. Of roughly 170,000 clones listed, 84% are singletons. Sequencing input: PBMCs. This sequence was found in a man between 18 and 29 years old in good health and CMV-seronegative.

CDR3 loop: CASSGAGTGKEETQYF. Written as DNA, the CDR3 is TGTGCCAGCTCGGGAGCGGGGACGGGAAAGGAGGAGACCCAGTACTTC. The rearrangement uses TRBV28 and TRBJ2-5, with 7 bases that match TRBD2. Losses at the gene ends were 8 bases for V and 5 bases for J; bases not matched to a gene: 17. Germline CDR1 reads MDHEN; CDR2 reads SYDVKM. The CDR3 spans 16 residues. The full variable domain, rest sourced from reference TRBV28 and TRBJ2-5, is DVKVTQSSRYLVKRTGEKVFLECVQDMDHENMFWYRQDPGLGLRLIYFSYDVKMKEKGDIPEGYSVSREKKERFSLILESASTNQTSMYLCASSGAGTGKEETQYFGPGTRLLVL.